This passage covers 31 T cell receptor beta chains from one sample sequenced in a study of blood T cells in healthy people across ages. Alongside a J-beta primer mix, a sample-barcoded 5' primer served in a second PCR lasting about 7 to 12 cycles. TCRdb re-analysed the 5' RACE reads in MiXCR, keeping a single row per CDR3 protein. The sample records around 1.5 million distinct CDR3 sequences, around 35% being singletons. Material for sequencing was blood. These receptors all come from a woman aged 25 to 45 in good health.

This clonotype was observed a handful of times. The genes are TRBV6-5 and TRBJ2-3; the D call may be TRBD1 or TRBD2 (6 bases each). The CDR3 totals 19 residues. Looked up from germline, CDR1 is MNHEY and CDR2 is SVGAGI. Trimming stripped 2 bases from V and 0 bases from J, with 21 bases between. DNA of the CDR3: TGTGCCAGCAGTTACAGGGGGGCGTCCCCTCCTGGGAGCACAGATACGCAGTATTTT. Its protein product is CASSYRGASPPGSTDTQYF.

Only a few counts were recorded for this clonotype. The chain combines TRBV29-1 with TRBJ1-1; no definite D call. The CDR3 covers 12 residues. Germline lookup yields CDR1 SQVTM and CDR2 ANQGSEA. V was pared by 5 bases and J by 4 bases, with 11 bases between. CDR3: CSVSLEATEAFF. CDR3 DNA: TGCAGCGTTTCATTGGAGGCCACTGAAGCTTTCTTT.

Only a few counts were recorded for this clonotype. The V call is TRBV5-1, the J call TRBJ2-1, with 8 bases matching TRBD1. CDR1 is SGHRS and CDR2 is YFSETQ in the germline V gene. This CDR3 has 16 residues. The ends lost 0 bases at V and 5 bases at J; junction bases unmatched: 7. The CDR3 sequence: CASSLGGTGGNNEQFF. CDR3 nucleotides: TGCGCCAGCAGCTTGGGAGGGACAGGAGGGAACAATGAGCAGTTCTTC.

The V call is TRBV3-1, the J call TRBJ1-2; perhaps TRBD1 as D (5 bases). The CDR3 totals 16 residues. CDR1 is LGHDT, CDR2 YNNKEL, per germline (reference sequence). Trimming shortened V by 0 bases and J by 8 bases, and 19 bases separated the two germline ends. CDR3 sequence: CASSQDWGGSRVGYTF. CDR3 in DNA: TGTGCCAGCAGCCAAGATTGGGGGGGGTCCCGCGTGGGCTACACCTTC.

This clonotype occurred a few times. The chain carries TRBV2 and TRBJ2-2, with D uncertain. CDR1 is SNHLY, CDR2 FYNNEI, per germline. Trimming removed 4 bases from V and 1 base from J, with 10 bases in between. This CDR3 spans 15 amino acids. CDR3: CASSAARRNTGELFF. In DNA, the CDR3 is TGTGCCAGCAGTGCGGCAAGACGGAACACCGGGGAGCTGTTTTTT.

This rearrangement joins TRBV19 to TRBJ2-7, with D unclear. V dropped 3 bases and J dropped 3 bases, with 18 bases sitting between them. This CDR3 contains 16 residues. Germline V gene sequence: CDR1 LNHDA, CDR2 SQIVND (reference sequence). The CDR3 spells CASSIEGRGGNYEQYF. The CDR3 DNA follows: TGTGCCAGTAGTATCGAAGGACGTGGTGGTAACTACGAGCAGTACTTC.

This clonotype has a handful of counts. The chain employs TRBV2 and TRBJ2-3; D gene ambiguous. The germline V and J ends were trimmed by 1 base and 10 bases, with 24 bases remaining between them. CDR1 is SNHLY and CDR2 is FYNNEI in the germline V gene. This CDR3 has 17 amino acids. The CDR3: CASSEGPPRSMGDAQYF. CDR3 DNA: TGTGCCAGCAGTGAAGGTCCGCCAAGGTCGATGGGCGATGCGCAGTATTTT.

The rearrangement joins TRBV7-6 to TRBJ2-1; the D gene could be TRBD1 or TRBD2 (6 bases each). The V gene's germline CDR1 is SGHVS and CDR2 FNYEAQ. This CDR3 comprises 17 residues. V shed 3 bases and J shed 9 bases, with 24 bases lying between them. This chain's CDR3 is CASSFSWRGQTSVEQFF. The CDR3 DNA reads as TGTGCCAGCAGCTTTAGTTGGCGGGGACAAACAAGTGTTGAGCAGTTCTTC.

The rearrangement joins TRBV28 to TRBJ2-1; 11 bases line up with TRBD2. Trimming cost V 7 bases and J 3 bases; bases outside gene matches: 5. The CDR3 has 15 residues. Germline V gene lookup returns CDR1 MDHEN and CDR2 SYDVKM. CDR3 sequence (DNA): TGTGCCAGCAACCTGGGGACTAGCGGCTACAATGAGCAGTTCTTC. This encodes CASNLGTSGYNEQFF.

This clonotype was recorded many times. Written as DNA, the CDR3 is TGCAGCGTTGGAGGATTAGCGGGAGGGCCGAATGAGCAGTTCTTC. Amino acids: CSVGGLAGGPNEQFF. V and J are TRBV29-1 and TRBJ2-1; TRBD2 aligns across 11 bases. Germline V gene sequence: CDR1 SQVTM, CDR2 ANQGSEA. V lost 4 bases and J lost 7; bases outside the gene matches: 9. The CDR3 consists of 15 residues.

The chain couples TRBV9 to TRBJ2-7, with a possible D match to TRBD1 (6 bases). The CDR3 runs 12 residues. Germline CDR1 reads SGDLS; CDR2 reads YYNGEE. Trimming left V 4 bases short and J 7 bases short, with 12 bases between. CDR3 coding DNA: TGTGCCAGCAGCCGGACAGATTCAGAGCAGTACTTC. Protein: CASSRTDSEQYF.

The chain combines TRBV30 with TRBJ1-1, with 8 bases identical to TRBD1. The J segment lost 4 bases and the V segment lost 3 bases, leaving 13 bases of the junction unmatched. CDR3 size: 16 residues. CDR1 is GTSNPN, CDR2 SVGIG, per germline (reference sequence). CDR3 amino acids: CAWRPMTGDVSTEAFF. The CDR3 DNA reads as TGTGCCTGGAGACCTATGACAGGGGATGTGAGCACTGAAGCTTTCTTT.

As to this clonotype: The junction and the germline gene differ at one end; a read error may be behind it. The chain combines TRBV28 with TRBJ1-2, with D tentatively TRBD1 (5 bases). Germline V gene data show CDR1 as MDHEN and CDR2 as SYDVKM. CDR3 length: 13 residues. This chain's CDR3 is CAGSFGGNYGYTF. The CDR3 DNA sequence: TGTGCCGGCAGTTTCGGGGGGAACTATGGCTACACCTTC.

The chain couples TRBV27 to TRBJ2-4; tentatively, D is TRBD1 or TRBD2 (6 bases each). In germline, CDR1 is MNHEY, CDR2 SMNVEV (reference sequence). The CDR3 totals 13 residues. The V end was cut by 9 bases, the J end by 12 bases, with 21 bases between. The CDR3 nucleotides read TGTGCCAGTAGTCCCGTACAGGGACTGCCTCAGTACTTC. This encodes CASSPVQGLPQYF.

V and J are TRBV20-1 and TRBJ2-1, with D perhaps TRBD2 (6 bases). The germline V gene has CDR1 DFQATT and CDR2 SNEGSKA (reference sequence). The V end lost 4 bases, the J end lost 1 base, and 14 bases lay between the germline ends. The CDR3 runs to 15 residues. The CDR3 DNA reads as TGCAGTGCTAAGGGACGGGGACTTTCCTACAATGAGCAGTTCTTC. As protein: CSAKGRGLSYNEQFF.

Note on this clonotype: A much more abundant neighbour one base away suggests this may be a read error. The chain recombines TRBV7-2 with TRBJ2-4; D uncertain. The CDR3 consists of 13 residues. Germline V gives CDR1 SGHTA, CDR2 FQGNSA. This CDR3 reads CVSSLSRENIQYF. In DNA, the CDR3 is TGTGTCAGCAGCTTATCCCGGGAAAACATTCAGTACTTC.

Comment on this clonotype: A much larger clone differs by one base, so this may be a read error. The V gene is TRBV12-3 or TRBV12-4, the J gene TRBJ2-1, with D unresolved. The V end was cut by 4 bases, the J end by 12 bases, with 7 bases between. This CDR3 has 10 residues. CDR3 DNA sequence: TGTGCCAGCAGTTGGGTTGGGCAGTTCTTC. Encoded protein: CASSWVGQFF.

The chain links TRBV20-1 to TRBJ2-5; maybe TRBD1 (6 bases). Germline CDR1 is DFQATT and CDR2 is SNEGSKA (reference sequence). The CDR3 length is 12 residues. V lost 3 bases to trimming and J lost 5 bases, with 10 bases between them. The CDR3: CSARNRVETQYF. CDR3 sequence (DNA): TGCAGTGCTAGGAACAGGGTGGAGACCCAGTACTTC.

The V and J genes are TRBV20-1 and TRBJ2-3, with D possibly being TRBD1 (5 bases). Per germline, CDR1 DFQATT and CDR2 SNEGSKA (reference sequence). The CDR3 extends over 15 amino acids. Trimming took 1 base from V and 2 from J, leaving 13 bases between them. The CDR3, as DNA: TGCAGTGCTAGAGTTGGGCAGGGTTTCACAGATACGCAGTATTTT. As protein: CSARVGQGFTDTQYF.

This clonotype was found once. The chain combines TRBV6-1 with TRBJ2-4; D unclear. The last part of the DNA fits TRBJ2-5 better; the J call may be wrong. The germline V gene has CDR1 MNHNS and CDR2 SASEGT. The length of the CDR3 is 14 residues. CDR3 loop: CASLSSFIGETQYF. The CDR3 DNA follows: TGTGCCAGCCTCTCCAGCTTCATCGGGGAGACCCAGTACTTC.

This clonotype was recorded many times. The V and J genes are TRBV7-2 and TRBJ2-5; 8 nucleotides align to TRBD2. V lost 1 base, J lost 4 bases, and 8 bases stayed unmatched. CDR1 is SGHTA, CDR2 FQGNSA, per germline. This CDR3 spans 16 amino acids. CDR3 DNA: TGTGCCAGCAGCTTAGGGAGCGGGAGTGGGGTAGAGACCCAGTACTTC. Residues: CASSLGSGSGVETQYF.

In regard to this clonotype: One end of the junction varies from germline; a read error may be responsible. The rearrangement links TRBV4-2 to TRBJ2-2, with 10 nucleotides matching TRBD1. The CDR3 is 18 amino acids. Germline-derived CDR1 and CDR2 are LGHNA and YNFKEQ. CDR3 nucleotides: TGTGCCAGCAGCCAGCCGGGACAGGGGAGGGTTGACACCGGGGAGCGGTTTTTT. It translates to CASSQPGQGRVDTGERFF.

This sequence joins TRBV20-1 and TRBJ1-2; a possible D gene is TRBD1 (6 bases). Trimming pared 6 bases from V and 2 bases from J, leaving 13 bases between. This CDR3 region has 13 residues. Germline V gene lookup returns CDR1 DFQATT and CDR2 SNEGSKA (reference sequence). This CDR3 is CSAGGRANYGYTF. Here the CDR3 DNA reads TGCAGTGCGGGGGGCCGGGCAAACTATGGCTACACCTTC.

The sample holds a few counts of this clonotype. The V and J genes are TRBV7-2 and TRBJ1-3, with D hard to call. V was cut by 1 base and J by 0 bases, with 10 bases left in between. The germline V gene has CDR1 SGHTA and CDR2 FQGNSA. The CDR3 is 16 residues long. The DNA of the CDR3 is TGTGCCAGCAGCTTAGGGGGTCTTAGCTCTGGAAACACCATATATTTT. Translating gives CASSLGGLSSGNTIYF.

The CDR3 loop reads CASWTVDRGPYEQYF. As DNA, the CDR3 is TGTGCCAGCTGGACTGTGGACAGAGGACCCTACGAGCAGTACTTC. The genes are TRBV6-4 and TRBJ2-7; possibly TRBD1 for D (6 bases). V shed 8 bases and J shed 2 bases, with 19 bases lying between them. CDR1 and CDR2 from the germline V gene are MRHNA and SNTAGT. This CDR3 spans 15 amino acids.

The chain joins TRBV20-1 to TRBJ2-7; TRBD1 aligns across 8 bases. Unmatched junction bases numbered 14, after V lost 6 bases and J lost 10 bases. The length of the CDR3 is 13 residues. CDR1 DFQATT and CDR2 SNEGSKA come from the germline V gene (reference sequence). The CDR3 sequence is CSASGQGHVAQYF. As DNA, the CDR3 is TGCAGTGCGTCCGGACAGGGACATGTTGCCCAGTACTTC.

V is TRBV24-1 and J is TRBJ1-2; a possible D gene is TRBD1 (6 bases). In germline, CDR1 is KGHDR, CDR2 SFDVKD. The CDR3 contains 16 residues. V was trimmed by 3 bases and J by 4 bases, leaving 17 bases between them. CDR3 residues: CATSDDQGNRGYGYTF. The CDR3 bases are TGTGCCACCAGTGATGACCAGGGGAATAGAGGCTATGGCTACACCTTC.

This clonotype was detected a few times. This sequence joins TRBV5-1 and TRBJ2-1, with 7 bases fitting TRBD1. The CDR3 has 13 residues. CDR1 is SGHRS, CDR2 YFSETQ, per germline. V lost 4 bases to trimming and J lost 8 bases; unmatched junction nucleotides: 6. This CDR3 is CASSDHRGDEQFF. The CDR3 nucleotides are TGCGCCAGCAGCGACCACAGGGGTGATGAGCAGTTCTTC.

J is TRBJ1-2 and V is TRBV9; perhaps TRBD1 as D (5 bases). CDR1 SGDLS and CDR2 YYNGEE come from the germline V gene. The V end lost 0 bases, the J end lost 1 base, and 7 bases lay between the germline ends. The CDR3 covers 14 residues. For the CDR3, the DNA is TGTGCCAGCAGCGTAGCCGACAGTAACTATGGCTACACCTTC. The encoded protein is CASSVADSNYGYTF.

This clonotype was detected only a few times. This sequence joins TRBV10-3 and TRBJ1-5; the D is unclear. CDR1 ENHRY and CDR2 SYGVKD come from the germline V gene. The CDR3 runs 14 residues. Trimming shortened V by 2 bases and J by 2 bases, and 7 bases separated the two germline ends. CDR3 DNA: TGTGCCATCAGTGAGGGTGACGGCAATCAGCCCCAGCATTTT. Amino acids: CAISEGDGNQPQHF.

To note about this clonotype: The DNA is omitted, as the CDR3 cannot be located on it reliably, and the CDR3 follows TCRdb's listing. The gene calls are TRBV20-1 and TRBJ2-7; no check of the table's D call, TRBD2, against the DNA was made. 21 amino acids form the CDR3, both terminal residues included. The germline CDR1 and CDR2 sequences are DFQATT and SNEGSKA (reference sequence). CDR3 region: CSARPGPNEKLFFGSGYEQYF.